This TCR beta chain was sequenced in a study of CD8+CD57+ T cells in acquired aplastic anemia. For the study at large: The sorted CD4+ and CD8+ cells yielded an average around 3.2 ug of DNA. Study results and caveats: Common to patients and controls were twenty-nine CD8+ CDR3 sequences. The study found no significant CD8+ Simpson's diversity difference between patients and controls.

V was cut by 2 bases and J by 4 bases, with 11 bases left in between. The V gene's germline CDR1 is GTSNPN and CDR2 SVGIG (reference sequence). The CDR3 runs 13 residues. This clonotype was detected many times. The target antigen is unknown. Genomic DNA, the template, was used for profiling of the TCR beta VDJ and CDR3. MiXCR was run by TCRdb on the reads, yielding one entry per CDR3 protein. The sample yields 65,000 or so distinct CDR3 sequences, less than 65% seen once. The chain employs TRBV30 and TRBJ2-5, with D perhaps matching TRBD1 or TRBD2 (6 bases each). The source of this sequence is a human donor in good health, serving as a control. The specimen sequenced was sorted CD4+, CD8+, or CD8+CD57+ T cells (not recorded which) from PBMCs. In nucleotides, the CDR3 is TGTGCCTGGAGTTGGGGGGCTCGAGAGACCCAGTACTTC. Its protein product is CAWSWGARETQYF.